This TCR beta chain was captured in a study of STAT3 mutations in large granular lymphocyte leukemia. Study-level information: Canonical activating STAT3 mutations were detected in roughly half of the longitudinally sequenced T-LGLL patients. Study-level points and caveats: In T-cell large granular lymphocyte leukemia, about half of patients showed multiple immunodominant subclonotypes. Some patients had dominant TCR clones larger than their STAT3 mutant burden.

Of note for this clone: Its antigen is unidentified.

Libraries were prepared by immunoSEQ multiplex PCR; TCRdb keeps only in-frame clonotypes and omits some of them. The profile shows about 1,600 clones, approximately 86% of them singletons. Between the trimmed V and J ends, which lost 2 bases and 1 base, there was a span of 4 bases. The germline V gene encodes CDR1 KGHSH and CDR2 LQKENI. CDR3 length equals 13 residues. This clonotype was obtained from a woman aged 40 to 50 with T-cell large granular lymphocyte leukemia. Some clones in this sample may be carry-over from other donors' samples. The sample comprised peripheral blood mononuclear cells. The J gene is TRBJ2-3, the V gene TRBV18; D is unresolved. DNA for the CDR3: TGTGCCAGCTCACCATCAGGCACAGATACGCAGTATTTT. Translation gives CASSPSGTDTQYF.